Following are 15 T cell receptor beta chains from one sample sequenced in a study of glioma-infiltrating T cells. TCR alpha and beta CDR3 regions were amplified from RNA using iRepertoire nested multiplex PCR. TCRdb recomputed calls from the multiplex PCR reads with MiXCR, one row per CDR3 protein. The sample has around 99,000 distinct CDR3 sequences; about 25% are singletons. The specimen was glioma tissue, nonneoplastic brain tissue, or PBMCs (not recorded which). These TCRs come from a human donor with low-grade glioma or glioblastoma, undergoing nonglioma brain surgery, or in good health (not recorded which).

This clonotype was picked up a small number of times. CDR3 region: CASSSGQGYNYGYTF. CDR3 nucleotides: TGTGCCAGCAGCTCGGGACAGGGATATAACTATGGCTACACCTTC. The rearrangement joins TRBV11-2 to TRBJ1-2, with 9 bases aligning to TRBD1. The length of the CDR3 is 15 residues. The germline V gene encodes CDR1 SGHAT and CDR2 FQNNGV. Trimming cost V 4 bases and J 1 base; bases outside gene matches: 4.

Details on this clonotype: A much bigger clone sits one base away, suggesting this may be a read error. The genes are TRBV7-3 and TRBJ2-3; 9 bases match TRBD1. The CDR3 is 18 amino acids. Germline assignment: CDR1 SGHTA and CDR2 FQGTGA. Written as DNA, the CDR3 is TGTGCCAGCAGCTCACCATCAGGGGGACAGGGCATCACATATACGCAGTATTTT. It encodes CASSSPSGGQGITYTQYF.

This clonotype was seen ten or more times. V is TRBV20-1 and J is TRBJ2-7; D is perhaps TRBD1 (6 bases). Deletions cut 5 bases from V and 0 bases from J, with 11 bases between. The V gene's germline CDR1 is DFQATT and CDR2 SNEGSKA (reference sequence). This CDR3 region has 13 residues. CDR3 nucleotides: TGCAGTGCTTTCCGGACAGCCTCCTACGAGCAGTACTTC. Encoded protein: CSAFRTASYEQYF.

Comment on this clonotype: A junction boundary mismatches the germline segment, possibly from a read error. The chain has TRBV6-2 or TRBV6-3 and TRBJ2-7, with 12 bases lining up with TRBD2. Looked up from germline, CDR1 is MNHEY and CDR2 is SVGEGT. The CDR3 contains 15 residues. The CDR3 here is CVSSEPSGRDYEQYF. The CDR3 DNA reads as TGTGTCAGCAGTGAACCTAGCGGGAGGGACTACGAGCAGTACTTC.

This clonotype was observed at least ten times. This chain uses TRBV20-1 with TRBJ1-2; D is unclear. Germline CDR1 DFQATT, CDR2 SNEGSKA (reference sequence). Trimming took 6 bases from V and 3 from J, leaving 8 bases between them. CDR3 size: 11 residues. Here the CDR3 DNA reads TGCAGTGCGGTCCGGGACTATGGCTACACCTTC. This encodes CSAVRDYGYTF.

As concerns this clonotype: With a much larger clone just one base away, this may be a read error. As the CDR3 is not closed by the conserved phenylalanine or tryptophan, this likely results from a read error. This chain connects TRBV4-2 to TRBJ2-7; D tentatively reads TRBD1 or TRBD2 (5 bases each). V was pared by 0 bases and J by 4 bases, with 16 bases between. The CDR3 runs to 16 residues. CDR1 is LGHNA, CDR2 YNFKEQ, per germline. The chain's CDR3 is CASSQDWPGTIYEQYS. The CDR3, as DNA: TGTGCCAGCAGCCAAGACTGGCCAGGGACGATTTACGAGCAGTACTCC.

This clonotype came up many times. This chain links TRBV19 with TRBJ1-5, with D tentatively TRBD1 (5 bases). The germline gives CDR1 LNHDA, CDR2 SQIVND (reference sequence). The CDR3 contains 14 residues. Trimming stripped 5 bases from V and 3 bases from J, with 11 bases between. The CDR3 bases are TGTGCCAGTAGTTCCGGGACGAACAATCAGCCCCAGCATTTT. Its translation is CASSSGTNNQPQHF.

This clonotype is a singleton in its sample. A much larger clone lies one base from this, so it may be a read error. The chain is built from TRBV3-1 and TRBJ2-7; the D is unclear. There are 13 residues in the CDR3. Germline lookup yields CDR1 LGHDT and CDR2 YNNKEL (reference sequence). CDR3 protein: CASGRRNTYKQYF. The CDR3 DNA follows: TGTGCCAGCGGCCGCCGGAACACCTACAAGCAGTACTTC.

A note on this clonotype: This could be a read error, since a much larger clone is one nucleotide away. CDR3 protein: CASSAGTALNQTQHF. The CDR3 bases are TGTGCCAGCAGCGCAGGGACAGCCCTAAATCAGACCCAGCATTTT. The V call is TRBV7-2, the J call TRBJ1-5; TRBD1 matches 7 bases. The CDR3 spans 15 residues. The germline V gene has CDR1 SGHTA and CDR2 FQGNSA.

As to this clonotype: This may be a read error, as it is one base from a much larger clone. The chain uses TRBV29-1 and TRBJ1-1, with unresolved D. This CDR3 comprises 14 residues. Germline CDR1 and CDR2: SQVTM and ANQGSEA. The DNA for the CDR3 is TGCAGCGTGAGACGAGATGGGCTGAACACTAAAGCTTTCTTT. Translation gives CSVRRDGLNTKAFF.

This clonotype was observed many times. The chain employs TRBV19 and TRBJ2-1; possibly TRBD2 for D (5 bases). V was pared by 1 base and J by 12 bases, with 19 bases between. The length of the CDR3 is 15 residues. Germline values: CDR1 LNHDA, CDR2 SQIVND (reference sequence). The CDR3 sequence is CASSIGAVGESGQFF. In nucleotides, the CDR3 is TGTGCCAGTAGTATAGGGGCCGTAGGAGAGAGCGGGCAGTTCTTC.

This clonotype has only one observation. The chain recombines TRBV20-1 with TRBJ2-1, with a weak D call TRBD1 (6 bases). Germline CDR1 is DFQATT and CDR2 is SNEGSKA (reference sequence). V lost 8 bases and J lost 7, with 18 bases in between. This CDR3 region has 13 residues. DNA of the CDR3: TGCAGTTCCCCGAGAGACAGGCAGAATGAGCAGTTCTTC. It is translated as CSSPRDRQNEQFF.

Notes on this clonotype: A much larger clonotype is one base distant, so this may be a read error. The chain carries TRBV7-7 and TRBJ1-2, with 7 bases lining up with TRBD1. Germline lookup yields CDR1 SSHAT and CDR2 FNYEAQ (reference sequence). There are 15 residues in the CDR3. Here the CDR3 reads CASSQQGQPINGYTF. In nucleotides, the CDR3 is TGCGCCAGCAGCCAACAGGGACAGCCGATTAATGGCTACACCTTC.

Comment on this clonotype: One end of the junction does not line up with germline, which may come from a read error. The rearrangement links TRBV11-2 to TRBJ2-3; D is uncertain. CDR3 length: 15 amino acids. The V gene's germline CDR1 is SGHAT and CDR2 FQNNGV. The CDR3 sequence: CASSSRPGRTDTRYF. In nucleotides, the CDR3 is TGTGCCAGCAGCTCGCGACCAGGCCGCACAGATACGCGGTATTTT.

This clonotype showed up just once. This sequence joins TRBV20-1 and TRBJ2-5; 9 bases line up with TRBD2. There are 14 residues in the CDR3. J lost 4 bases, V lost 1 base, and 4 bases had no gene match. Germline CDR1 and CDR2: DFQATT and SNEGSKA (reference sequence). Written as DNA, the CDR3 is TGCAGTGCTAGAGTAGCGGGAGACCGAGAGACCCAGTACTTC. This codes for CSARVAGDRETQYF.